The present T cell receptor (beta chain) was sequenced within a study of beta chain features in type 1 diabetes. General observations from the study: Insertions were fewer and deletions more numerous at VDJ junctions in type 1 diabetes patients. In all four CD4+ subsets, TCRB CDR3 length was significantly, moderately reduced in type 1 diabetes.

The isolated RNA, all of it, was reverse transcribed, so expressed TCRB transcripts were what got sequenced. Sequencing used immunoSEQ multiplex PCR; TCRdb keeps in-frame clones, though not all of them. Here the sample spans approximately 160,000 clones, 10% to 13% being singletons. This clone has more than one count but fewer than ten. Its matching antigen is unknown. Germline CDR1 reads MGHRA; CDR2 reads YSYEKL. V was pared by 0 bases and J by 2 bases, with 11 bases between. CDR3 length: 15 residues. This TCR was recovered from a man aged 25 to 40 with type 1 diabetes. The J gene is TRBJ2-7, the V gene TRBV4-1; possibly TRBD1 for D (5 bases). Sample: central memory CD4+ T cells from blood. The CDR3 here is CASSQERDSTYEQYF. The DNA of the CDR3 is TGCGCCAGCAGCCAAGAAAGAGACAGTACCTACGAGCAGTACTTC.